This is a list of T cell receptor beta chains from one sample in a study of blood T cell repertoires in COVID-19. The protocol was immunoSEQ multiplex PCR, while the TCRdb copy is restricted to in-frame clones and leaves out a portion. The sample has around 150,000 clones, approximately 80% seen once; the top ten hold 13%. Sequenced sample: PBMCs or T cells enriched from blood (not recorded which). Receptors originate from an older woman who had recovered from COVID-19. CDR3s leave out the opening cysteine and the closing phenylalanine or tryptophan. The order of the fields is V gene, CDR3 protein.

v_call: TRBV7-2
cdr3_aa: ASSLEWTSDSYEQY

v_call: TRBV2
cdr3_aa: ASSWTGGYNEKLF

v_call: TRBV19
cdr3_aa: ASRIGGNNEQF

v_call: TRBV28
cdr3_aa: AVWGPNQPQH

v_call: TRBV10-3
cdr3_aa: ATGEGQGESKETQY

v_call: TRBV28
cdr3_aa: ASSWAGTGNTEAF

v_call: TRBV5-1
cdr3_aa: ASSLGAVSYNEQF

v_call: TRBV27
cdr3_aa: ASRPLHVSNNEQF

v_call: TRBV28
cdr3_aa: ASSSRGRETQY

v_call: TRBV3-1/TRBV3-2
cdr3_aa: ASSRDRVNEQF

v_call: TRBV23-1
cdr3_aa: ASSQSERQEELYEQY

v_call: TRBV28
cdr3_aa: ASRPGGLNEKLF

v_call: TRBV7-8
cdr3_aa: ASSWDEKADQPQH

v_call: TRBV7-6
cdr3_aa: ASSLAPTGQAYYGYT

v_call: TRBV18
cdr3_aa: ASSPARTGREAF

v_call: TRBV5-1
cdr3_aa: ASSLVWGQGDNEQF

v_call: TRBV21-1
cdr3_aa: ASSRRQGSSYEQY

v_call: TRBV7-2
cdr3_aa: ASSLKTGWTDTQY

v_call: TRBV11-2
cdr3_aa: VSSLASREQF

v_call: TRBV12-5
cdr3_aa: ASGPLYEQY

v_call: TRBV18
cdr3_aa: ASSTIHGDEQY

v_call: TRBV6-6
cdr3_aa: ASSRTNTEAF

v_call: TRBV5-4
cdr3_aa: ASSLEGLAVLEQF

v_call: TRBV2
cdr3_aa: ASSRDRGDTQY

v_call: TRBV5-3
cdr3_aa: ARSCFVRLAGLNEQF

v_call: TRBV18
cdr3_aa: ASSPRRATNEKLF

v_call: TRBV14
cdr3_aa: ASSQEAGRVVGYT

v_call: TRBV27
cdr3_aa: ASSPRAGGPYEQY

v_call: TRBV30
cdr3_aa: AWSTDRGNTIY

v_call: TRBV24-1
cdr3_aa: ATSDQKLRGQGRSPLH

v_call: TRBV5-6
cdr3_aa: ASSLVSGTLNTGELF

v_call: TRBV29-1
cdr3_aa: RPRDPGQGCTGELF

v_call: TRBV14
cdr3_aa: ASRISLGGNYNEQF

v_call: TRBV5-5
cdr3_aa: ASSPRQGQTEAF

v_call: TRBV18
cdr3_aa: ASEGNHGADTQY